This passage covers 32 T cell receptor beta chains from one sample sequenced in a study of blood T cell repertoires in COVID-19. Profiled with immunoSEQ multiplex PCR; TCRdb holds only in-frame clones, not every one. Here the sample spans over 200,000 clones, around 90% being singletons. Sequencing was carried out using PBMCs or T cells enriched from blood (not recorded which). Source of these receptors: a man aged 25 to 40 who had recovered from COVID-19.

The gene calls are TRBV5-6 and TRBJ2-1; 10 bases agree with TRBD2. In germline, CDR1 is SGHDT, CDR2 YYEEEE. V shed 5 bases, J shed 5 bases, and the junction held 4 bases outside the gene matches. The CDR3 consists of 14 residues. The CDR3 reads CASRWTSGNNEQFF. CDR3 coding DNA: TGTGCCAGCAGGTGGACTAGCGGAAACAATGAGCAGTTCTTC.

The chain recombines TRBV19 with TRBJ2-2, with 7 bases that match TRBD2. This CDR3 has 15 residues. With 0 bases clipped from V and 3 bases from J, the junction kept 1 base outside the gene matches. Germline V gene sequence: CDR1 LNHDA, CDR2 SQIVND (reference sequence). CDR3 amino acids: CASSIDGRYTGELFF. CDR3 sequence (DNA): TGTGCCAGTAGTATAGACGGGAGGTACACCGGGGAGCTGTTTTTT.

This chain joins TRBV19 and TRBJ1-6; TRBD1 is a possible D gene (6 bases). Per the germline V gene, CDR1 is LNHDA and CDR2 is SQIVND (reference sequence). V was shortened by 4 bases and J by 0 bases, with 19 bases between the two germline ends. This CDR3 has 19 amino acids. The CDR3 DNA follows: TGTGCCAGTAGTACCGCGATATGGGGGCGAAGCTCCTATAATTCACCCCTCCACTTT. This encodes CASSTAIWGRSSYNSPLHF.

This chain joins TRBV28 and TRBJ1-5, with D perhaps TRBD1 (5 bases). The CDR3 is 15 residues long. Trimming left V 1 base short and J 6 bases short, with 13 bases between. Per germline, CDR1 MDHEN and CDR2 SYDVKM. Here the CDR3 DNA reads TGTGCCAGCAGTTTATTCGGCAGGGAACGTCAGCCCCAGCATTTT. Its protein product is CASSLFGRERQPQHF.

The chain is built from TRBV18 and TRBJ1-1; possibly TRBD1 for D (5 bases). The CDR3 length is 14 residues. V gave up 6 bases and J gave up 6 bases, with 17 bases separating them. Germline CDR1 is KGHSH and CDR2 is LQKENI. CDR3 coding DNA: TGTGCCAGCTCTCACCCTACCAGGGCAGCTGAAGCTTTCTTT. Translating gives CASSHPTRAAEAFF.

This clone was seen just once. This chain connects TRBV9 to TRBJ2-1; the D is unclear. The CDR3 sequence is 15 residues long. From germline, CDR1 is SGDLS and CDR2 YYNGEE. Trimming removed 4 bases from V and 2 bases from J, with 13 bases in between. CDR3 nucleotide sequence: TGTGCCAGCAGCACTGACATAATAACCTACAATGAGCAGTTCTTC. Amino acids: CASSTDIITYNEQFF.

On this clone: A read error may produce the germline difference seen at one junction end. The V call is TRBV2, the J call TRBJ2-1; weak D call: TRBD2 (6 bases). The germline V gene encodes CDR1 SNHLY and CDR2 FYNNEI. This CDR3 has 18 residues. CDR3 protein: CASREGGWGVGPYNEQFF. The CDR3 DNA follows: TGTGCCAGCAGGGAAGGTGGTTGGGGGGTGGGGCCCTACAATGAGCAGTTCTTC.

CDR3 nucleotide sequence: TGTGCCAGCAGTCGTACCGGGACAGGGGGATCACCCCTCCACTTT. Translating gives CASSRTGTGGSPLHF. The chain recombines TRBV6-2 or TRBV6-3 with TRBJ1-6; 11 nucleotides match TRBD1. The germline CDR1 and CDR2 sequences are MNHEY and SVGEGT. V lost 5 bases to trimming and J lost 10 bases; unmatched junction nucleotides: 7. The CDR3 covers 15 residues.

Here the CDR3 reads CATSRANYEQYF. CDR3 in DNA: TGTGCCACCAGCAGAGCTAACTACGAGCAGTACTTC. V usage is TRBV15 and J usage is TRBJ2-7; D not certain. Per germline, CDR1 LNHNV and CDR2 YYDKDF (reference sequence). The CDR3 has 12 residues. The V gene lost 1 base and the J gene lost 3 bases, with 4 bases spanning the gap. Looking up the rest from reference TRBV15 and TRBJ2-7 gives the full variable domain: DAMVIQNPRYQVTQFGKPVTLSCSQTLNHNVMYWYQQKSSQAPKLLFHYYDKDFNNEADTPDNFQSRRPNTSFCFLDIRSPGLGDTAMYLCATSRANYEQYFGPGTRLTVT.

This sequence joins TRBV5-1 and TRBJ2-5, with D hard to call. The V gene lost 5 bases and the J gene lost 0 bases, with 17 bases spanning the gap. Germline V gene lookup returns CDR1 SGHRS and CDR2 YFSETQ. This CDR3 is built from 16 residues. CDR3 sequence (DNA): TGCGCCAGCAGATCCGGCTGGCAGGCTAACCAAGAGACCCAGTACTTC. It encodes CASRSGWQANQETQYF. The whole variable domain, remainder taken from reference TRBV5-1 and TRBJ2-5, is KAGVTQTPRYLIKTRGQQVTLSCSPISGHRSVSWYQQTPGQGLQFLFEYFSETQRNKGNFPGRFSGRQFSNSRSEMNVSTLELGDSALYLCASRSGWQANQETQYFGPGTRLLVL.

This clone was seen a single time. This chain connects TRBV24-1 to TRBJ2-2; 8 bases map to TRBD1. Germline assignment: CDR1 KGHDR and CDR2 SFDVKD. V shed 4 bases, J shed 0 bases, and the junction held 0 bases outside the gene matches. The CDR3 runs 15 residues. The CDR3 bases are TGTGCCACCAGTGAGGACAGGGCGAACACCGGGGAGCTGTTTTTT. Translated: CATSEDRANTGELFF.

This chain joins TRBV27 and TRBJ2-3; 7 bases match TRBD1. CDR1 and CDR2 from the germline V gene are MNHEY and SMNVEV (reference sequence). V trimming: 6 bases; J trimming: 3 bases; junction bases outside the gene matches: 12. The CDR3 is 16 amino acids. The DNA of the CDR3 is TGTGCCAGCAGCCCCAGGGGTACAGGGGTTACAGATACGCAGTATTTT. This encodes CASSPRGTGVTDTQYF.

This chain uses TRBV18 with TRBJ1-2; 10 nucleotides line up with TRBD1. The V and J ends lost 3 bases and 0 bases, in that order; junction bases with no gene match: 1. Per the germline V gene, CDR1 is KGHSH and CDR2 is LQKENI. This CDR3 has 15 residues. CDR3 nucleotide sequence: TGTGCCAGCTCACCGGGACAGGGGACTAACTATGGCTACACCTTC. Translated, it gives CASSPGQGTNYGYTF.

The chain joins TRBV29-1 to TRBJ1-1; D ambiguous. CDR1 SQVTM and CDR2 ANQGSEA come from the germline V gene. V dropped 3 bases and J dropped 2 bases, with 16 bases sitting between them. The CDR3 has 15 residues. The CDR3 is CSVERQTIKNTEAFF. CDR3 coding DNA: TGCAGCGTTGAGAGGCAGACGATAAAAAACACTGAAGCTTTCTTT.

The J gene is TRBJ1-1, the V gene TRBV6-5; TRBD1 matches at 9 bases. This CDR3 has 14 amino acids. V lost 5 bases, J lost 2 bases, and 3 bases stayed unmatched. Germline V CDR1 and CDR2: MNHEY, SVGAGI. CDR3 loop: CASSQQGANTEAFF. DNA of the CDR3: TGTGCCAGCAGTCAACAGGGGGCTAACACTGAAGCTTTCTTT.

DNA of the CDR3: TGCGCCAGCAGCCCGGGACTAGCGCCCGGGGAGCTGTTTTTT. Its protein is CASSPGLAPGELFF. The V gene is TRBV5-1, the J gene TRBJ2-2, with 10 bases lining up with TRBD2. The CDR3 has 14 residues. The germline CDR1 and CDR2 sequences are SGHRS and YFSETQ. V shed 4 bases and J 6 bases; nucleotides not matched to a gene: 3.

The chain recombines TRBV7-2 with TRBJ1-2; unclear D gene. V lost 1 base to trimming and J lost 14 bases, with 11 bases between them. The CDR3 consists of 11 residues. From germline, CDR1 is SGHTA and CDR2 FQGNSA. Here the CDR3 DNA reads TGTGCCAGCAGCTTAGAAGCGGTCAGGACCTTC. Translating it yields CASSLEAVRTF.

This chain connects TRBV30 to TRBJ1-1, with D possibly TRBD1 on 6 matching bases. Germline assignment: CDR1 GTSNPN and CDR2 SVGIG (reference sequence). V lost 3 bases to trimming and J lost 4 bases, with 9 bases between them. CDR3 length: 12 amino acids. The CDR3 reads CAWRGGSTEAFF. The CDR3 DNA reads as TGTGCCTGGAGAGGGGGTTCCACTGAAGCTTTCTTT.

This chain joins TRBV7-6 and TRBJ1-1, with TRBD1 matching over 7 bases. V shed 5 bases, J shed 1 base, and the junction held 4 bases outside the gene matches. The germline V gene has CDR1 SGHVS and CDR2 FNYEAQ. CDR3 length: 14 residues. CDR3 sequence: CASSVGQENTEAFF. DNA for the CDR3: TGTGCCAGCAGCGTAGGACAGGAGAACACTGAAGCTTTCTTT.

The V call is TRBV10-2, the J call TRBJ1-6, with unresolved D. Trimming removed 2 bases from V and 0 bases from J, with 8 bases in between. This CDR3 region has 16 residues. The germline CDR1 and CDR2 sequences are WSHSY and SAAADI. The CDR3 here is CASSEGRSSYNSPLHF. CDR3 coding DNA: TGCGCCAGCAGTGAGGGCCGGAGCTCCTATAATTCACCCCTCCACTTT.

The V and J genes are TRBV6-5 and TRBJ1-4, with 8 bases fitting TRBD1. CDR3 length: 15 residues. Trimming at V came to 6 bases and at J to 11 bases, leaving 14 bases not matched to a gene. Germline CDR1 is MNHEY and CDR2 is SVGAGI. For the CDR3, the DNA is TGTGCCAGCAGGGCGGGACAGGTTGGGGTTGGGAAACTGTTTTTT. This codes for CASRAGQVGVGKLFF.

Here the CDR3 DNA reads TGTGCCAGCAGCCAGCAGACAACACATAATTCACCCCTCCACTTT. Residues: CASSQQTTHNSPLHF. The chain recombines TRBV3-1 (or the pseudogene TRBV3-2) with TRBJ1-6, with D hard to call. V dropped 3 bases and J dropped 5 bases, with 11 bases sitting between them. Germline assignment: CDR1 LGHDT and CDR2 YNNKEL (reference sequence). The length of the CDR3 is 15 residues.

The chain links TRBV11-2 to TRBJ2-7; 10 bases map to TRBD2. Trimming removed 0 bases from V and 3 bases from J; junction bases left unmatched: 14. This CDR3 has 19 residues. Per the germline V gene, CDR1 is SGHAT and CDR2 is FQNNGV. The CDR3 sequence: CASSLDRGAAGGQNYEQYF. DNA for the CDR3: TGTGCCAGCAGCTTAGATAGAGGGGCAGCGGGAGGGCAAAACTACGAGCAGTACTTC.

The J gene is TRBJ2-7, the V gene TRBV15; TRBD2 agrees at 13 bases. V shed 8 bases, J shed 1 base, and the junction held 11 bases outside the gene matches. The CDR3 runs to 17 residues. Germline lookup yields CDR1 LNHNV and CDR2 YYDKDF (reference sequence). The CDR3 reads CATGPGLAGIRSYEQYF. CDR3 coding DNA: TGTGCCACCGGGCCGGGACTAGCGGGAATTCGATCCTACGAGCAGTACTTC.

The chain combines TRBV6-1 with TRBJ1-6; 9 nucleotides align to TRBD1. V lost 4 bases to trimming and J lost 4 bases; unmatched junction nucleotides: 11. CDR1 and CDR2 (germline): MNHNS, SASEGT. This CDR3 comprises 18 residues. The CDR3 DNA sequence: TGTGCCAGCAGTGTGGACAGGGGCCTTATAAGTTATAATTCACCCCTCCACTTT. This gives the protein CASSVDRGLISYNSPLHF.

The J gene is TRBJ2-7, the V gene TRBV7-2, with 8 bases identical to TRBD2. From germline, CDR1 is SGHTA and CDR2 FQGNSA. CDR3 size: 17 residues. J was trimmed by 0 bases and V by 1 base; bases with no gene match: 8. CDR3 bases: TGTGCCAGCAGCTTAGGAGGCGGGGGGTTGAGCTCCTACGAGCAGTACTTC. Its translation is CASSLGGGGLSSYEQYF.

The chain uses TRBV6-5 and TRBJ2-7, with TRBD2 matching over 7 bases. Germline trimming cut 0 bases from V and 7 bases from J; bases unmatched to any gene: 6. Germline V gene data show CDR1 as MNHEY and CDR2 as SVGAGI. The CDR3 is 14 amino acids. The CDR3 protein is CASSYSGGMGEQYF. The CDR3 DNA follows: TGTGCCAGCAGTTACTCGGGGGGGATGGGGGAGCAGTACTTC.

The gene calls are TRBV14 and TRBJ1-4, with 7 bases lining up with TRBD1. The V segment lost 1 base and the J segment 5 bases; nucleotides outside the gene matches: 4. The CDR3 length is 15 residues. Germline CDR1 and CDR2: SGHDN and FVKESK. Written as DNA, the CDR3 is TGTGCCAGCAGCCAAGCAGGGGGAGCGAATGAAAAACTGTTTTTT. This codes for CASSQAGGANEKLFF.

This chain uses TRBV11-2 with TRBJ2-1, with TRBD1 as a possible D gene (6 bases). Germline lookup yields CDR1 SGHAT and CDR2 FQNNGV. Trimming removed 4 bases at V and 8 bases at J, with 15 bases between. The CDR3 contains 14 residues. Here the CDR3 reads CASSSYGKGDEQFF. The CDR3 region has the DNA TGTGCCAGCAGCTCCTACGGGAAGGGGGATGAGCAGTTCTTC.

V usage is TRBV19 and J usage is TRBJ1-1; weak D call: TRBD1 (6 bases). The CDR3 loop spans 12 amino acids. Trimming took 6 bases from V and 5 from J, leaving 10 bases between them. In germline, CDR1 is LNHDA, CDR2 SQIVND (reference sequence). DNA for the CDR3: TGTGCCAGTAGGCAGGGGATAACTGAAGCTTTCTTT. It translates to CASRQGITEAFF.

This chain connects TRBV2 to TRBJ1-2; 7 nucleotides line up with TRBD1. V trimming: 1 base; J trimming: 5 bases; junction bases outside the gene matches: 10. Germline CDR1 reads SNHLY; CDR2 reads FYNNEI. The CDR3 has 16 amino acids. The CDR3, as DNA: TGTGCCAGCAGTGAAGGGGTCGAGGGGGCGCCTTATGGCTACACCTTC. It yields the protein CASSEGVEGAPYGYTF.

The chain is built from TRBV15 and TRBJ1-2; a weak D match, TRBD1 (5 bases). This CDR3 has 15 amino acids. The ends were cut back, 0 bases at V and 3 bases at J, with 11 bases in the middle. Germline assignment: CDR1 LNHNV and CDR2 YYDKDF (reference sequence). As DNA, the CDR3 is TGTGCCACCAGCAGAGATGCAGGGAATTACTATGGCTACACCTTC. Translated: CATSRDAGNYYGYTF.